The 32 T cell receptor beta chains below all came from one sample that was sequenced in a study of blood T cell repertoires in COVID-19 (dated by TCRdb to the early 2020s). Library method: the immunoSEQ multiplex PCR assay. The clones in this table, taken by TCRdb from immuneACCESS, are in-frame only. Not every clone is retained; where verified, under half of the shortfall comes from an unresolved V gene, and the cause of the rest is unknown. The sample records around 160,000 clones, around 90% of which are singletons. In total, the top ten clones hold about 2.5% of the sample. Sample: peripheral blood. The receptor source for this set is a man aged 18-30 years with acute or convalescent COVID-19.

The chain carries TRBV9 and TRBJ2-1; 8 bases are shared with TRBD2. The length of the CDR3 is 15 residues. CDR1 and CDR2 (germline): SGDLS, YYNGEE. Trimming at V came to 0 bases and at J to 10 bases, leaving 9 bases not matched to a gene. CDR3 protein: CASSVVSGAGGEQFF. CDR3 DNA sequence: TGTGCCAGCAGCGTAGTTAGCGGGGCCGGGGGGGAGCAGTTCTTC.

The CDR3 is CASRYTGTGDTNYGYTF. The DNA of the CDR3 is TGTGCCAGCAGGTACACCGGGACAGGGGATACTAACTATGGCTACACCTTC. The V call is TRBV11-2, the J call TRBJ1-2, with TRBD1 identical over 10 bases. The CDR3 has 17 residues. Germline V CDR1 and CDR2: SGHAT, FQNNGV. J lost 0 bases, V lost 6 bases, and 10 bases had no gene match.

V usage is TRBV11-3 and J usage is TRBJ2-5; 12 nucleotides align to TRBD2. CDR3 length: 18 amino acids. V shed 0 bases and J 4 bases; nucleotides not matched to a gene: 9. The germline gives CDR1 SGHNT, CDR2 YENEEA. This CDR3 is CASSLDLLAGGPGETQYF. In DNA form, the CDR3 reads TGTGCCAGCAGCTTAGATCTGCTAGCGGGGGGGCCGGGAGAGACCCAGTACTTC.

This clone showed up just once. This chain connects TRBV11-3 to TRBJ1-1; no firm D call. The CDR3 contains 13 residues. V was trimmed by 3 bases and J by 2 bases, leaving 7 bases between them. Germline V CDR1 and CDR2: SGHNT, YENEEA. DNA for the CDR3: TGTGCCAGCAGCTTGAGCCCTAACACTGAAGCTTTCTTT. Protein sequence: CASSLSPNTEAFF.

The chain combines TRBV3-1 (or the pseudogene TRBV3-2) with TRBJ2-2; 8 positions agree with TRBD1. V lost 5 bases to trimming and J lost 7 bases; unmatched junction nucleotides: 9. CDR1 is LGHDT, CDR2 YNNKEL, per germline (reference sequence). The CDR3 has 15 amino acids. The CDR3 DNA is TGTGCCAGCAGCTACACAGGGGGAGCGGACGGGGAGCTGTTTTTT. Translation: CASSYTGGADGELFF.

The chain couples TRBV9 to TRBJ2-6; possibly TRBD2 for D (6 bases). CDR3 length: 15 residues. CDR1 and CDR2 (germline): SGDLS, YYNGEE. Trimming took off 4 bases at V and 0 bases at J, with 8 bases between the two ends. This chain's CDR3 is CASSSGGSGANVLTF. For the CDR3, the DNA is TGTGCCAGCAGCTCCGGGGGCTCTGGGGCCAACGTCCTGACTTTC.

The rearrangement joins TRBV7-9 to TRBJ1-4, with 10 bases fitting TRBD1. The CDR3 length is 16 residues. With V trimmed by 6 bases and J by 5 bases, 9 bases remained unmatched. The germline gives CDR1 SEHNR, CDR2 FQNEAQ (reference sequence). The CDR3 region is CASRQGPGQGNEKLFF. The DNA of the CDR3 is TGTGCCAGCAGGCAGGGACCGGGACAGGGGAATGAAAAACTGTTTTTT. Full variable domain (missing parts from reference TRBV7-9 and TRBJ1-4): DTGVSQNPRHKITKRGQNVTFRCDPISEHNRLYWYRQTLGQGPEFLTYFQNEAQLEKSRLLSDRFSAERPKGSFSTLEIQRTEQGDSAMYLCASRQGPGQGNEKLFFGSGTQLSVL.

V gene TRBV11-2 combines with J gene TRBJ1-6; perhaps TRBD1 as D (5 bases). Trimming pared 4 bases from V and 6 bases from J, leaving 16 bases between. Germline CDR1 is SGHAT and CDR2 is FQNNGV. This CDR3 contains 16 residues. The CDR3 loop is CASSSLWGSSNSPLHF. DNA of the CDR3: TGTGCCAGCAGCTCCCTGTGGGGCAGTAGTAATTCACCCCTCCACTTT.

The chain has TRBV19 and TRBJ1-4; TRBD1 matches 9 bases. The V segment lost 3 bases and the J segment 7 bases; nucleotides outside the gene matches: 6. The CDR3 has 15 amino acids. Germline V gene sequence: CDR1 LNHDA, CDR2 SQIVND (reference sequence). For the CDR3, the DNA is TGTGCCAGTAGTATCGGGACAGGGAGAGGTGAAAAACTGTTTTTT. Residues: CASSIGTGRGEKLFF.

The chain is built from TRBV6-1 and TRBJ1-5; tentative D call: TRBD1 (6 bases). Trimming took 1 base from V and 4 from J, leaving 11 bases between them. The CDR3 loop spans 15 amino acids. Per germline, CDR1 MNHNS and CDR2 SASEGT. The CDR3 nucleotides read TGTGCCAGCAGTGAAGGGGACACCTGGAATCAGCCCCAGCATTTT. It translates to CASSEGDTWNQPQHF.

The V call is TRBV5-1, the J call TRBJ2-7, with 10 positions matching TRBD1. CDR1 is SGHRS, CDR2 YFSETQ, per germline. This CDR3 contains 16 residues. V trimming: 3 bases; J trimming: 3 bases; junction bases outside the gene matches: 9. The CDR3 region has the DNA TGCGCCAGCAGCTCCGGCCCGGGACAGGGGTTCTACGAGCAGTACTTC. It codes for CASSSGPGQGFYEQYF. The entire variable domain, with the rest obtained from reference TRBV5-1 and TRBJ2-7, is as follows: KAGVTQTPRYLIKTRGQQVTLSCSPISGHRSVSWYQQTPGQGLQFLFEYFSETQRNKGNFPGRFSGRQFSNSRSEMNVSTLELGDSALYLCASSSGPGQGFYEQYFGPGTRLTVT.

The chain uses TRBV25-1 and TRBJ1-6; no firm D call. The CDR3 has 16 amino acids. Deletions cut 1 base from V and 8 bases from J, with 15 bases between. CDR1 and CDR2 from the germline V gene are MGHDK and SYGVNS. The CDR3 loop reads CASSESRGPADSPLHF. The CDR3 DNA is TGTGCCAGCAGTGAATCCCGCGGGCCCGCGGATTCACCCCTCCACTTT.

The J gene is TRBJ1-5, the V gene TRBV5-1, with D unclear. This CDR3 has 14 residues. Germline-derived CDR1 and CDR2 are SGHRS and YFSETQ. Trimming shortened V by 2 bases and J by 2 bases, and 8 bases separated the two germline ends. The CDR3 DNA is TGCGCCAGCAGCTTAGAGGGCCGCAATCAGCCCCAGCATTTT. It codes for CASSLEGRNQPQHF.

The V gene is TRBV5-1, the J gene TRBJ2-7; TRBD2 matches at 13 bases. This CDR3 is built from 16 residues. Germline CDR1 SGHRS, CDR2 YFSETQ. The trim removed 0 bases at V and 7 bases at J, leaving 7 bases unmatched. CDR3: CASSLARGLAGEEQYF. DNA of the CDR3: TGCGCCAGCAGCTTGGCCCGTGGACTAGCGGGGGAAGAGCAGTACTTC.

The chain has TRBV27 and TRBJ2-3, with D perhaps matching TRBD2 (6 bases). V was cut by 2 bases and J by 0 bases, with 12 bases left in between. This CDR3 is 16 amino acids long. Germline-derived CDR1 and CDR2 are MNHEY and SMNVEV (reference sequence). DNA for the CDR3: TGTGCCAGCAGTTTAAGCGGGCAGGATAGCACAGATACGCAGTATTTT. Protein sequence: CASSLSGQDSTDTQYF.

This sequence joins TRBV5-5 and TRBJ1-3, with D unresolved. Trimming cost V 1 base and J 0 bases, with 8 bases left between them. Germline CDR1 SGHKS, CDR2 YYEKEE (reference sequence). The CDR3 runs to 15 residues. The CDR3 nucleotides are TGTGCCAGCAGCTTGCTGGCAGTCTCTGGAAACACCATATATTTT. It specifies CASSLLAVSGNTIYF.

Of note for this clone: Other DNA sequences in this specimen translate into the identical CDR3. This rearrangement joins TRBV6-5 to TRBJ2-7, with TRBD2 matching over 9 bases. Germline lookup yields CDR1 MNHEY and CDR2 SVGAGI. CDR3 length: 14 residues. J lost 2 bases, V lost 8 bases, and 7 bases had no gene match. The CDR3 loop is CASRLAGGPYEQYF. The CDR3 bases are TGTGCCAGCCGTTTGGCGGGGGGGCCCTACGAGCAGTACTTC.

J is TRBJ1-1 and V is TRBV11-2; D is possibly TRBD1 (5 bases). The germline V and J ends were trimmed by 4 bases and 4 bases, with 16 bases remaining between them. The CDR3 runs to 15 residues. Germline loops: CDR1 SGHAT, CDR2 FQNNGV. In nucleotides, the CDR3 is TGTGCCAGCAGCTCGGTGCCCCAGGGAACCACTGAAGCTTTCTTT. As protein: CASSSVPQGTTEAFF.

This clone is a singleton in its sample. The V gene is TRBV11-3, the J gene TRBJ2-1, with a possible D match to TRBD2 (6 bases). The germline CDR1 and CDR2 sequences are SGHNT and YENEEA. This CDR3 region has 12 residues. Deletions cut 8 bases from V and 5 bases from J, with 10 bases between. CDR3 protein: CASGLKDNEQFF. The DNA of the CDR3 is TGTGCCAGCGGACTAAAGGACAATGAGCAGTTCTTC.

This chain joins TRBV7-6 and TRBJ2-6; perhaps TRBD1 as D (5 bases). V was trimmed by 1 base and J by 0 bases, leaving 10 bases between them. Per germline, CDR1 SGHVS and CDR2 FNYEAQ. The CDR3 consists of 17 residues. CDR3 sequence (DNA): TGTGCCAGCAGCTTAGGACAGAGCCGCTCTGGGGCCAACGTCCTGACTTTC. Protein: CASSLGQSRSGANVLTF.

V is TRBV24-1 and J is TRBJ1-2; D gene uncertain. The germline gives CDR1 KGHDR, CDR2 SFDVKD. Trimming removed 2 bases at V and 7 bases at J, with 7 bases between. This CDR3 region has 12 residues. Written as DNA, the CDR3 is TGTGCCACCAGTGATTGGGCAGCTGGCTACACCTTC. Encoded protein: CATSDWAAGYTF.

In DNA, the CDR3 is TGTGCCTGGAGTCTTTCTCCGGGACAGGGATCCTACGAGCAGTACTTC. As protein: CAWSLSPGQGSYEQYF. The V and J genes are TRBV30 and TRBJ2-7; 9 bases agree with TRBD1. There are 16 residues in the CDR3. V was pared by 2 bases and J by 1 base, with 9 bases of the junction left unmatched. Looked up from germline, CDR1 is GTSNPN and CDR2 is SVGIG (reference sequence).

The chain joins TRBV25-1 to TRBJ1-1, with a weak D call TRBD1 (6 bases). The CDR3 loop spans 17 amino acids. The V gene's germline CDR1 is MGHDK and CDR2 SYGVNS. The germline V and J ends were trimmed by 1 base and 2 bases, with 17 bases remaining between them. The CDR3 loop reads CASSESVLTTGNTEAFF. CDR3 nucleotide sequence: TGTGCCAGCAGTGAATCAGTTCTGACGACAGGTAACACTGAAGCTTTCTTT.

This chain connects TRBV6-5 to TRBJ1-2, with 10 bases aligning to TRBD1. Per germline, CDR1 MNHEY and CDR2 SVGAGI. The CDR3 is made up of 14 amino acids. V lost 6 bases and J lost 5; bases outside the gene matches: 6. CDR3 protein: CASRARQGAYGYTF. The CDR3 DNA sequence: TGTGCCAGCAGGGCGAGACAGGGGGCTTATGGCTACACCTTC.

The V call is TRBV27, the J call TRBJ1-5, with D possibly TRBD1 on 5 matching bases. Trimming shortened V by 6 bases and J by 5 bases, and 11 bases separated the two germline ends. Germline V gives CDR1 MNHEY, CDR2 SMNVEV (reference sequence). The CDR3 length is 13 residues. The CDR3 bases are TGTGCCAGCAGAGACAGTTATTATCAGCCCCAGCATTTT. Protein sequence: CASRDSYYQPQHF.

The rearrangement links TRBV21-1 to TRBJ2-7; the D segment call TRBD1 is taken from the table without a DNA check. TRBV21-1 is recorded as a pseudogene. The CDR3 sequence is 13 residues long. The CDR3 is CASNSGGTYEQYF. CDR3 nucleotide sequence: TGTGCCAGCAACTCAGGGGGGACCTACGAGCAGTACTTC.

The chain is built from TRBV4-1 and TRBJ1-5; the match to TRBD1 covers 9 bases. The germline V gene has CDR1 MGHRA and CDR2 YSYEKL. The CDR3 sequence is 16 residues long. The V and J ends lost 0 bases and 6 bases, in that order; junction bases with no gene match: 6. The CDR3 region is CASSQEIGQGSQPQHF. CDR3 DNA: TGCGCCAGCAGCCAAGAGATTGGACAGGGGAGTCAGCCCCAGCATTTT.

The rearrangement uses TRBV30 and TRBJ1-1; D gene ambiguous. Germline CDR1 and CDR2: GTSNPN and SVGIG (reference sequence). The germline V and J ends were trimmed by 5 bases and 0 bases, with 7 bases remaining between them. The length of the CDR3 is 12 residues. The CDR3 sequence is CAWVQMNTEAFF. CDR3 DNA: TGTGCCTGGGTACAGATGAACACTGAAGCTTTCTTT.

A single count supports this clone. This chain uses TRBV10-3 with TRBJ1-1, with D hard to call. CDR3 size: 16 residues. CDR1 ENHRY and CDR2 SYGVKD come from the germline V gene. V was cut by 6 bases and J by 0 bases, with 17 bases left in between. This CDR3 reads CAISDTPSRMNTEAFF. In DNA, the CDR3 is TGTGCCATCAGCGACACACCGTCCCGAATGAACACTGAAGCTTTCTTT.

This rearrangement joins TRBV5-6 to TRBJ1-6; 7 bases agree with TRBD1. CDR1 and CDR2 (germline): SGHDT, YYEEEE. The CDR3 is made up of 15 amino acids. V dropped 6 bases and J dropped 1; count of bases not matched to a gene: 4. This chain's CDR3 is CASTLTGSYNSPLHF. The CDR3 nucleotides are TGTGCCAGCACCCTGACAGGGTCCTATAATTCACCCCTCCACTTT.

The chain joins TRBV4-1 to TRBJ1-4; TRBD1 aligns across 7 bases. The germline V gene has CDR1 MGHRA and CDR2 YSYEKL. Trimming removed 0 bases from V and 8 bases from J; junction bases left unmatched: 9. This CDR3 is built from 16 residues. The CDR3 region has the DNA TGCGCCAGCAGCCAAGATACAGGGGCGAGAGCCGAAAAACTGTTTTTT. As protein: CASSQDTGARAEKLFF.

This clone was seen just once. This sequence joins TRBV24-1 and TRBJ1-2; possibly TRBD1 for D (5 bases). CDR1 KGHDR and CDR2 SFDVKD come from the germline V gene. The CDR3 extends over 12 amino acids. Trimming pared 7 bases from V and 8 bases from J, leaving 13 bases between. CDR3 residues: CATSERGYGYTF. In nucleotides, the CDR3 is TGTGCCACCAGCGAAAGGGGTTACGGCTACACCTTC.